The 5 T cell receptor beta chains given below trace back to one sample, sequenced in a study of beta chain features in type 1 diabetes. The study, taken as a whole, reports: Moderate but significant shortening of TCRB CDR3s was recorded in all four CD4+ subsets from Type 1 diabetes patients.

Their antigens remain unidentified. TCRB transcripts that were expressed got sequenced, as all of the isolated RNA had been reverse transcribed. Profiled with immunoSEQ multiplex PCR; TCRdb holds only in-frame clones, not every one. The sample carries a few hundred thousand clones, more than 13% recorded once. The sample consisted of naive CD4+ T cells from blood. These receptors came from a man younger than 45 with type 1 diabetes.

CDR3 amino acids: CASSVALSEQFF. Here the CDR3 DNA reads TGTGCCAGCAGCGTAGCGCTCAGTGAGCAGTTCTTC. The gene calls are TRBV9 and TRBJ2-1; no clear D gene. The V end was cut by 0 bases, the J end by 9 bases, with 7 bases between. The CDR3 consists of 12 residues. Germline CDR1 SGDLS, CDR2 YYNGEE.

The sample holds a few counts of this clone. This CDR3 reads CASSLDLDSRGTDTQYF. CDR3 coding DNA: TGCGCCAGCAGCTTGGACTTAGACAGCCGGGGGACAGATACGCAGTATTTT. The chain has TRBV5-1 and TRBJ2-3; D may be TRBD2 (6 bases). This CDR3 comprises 17 residues. V was trimmed by 0 bases and J by 3 bases, leaving 17 bases between them. From germline, CDR1 is SGHRS and CDR2 YFSETQ.

This chain connects TRBV28 to TRBJ1-2; the match to TRBD1 covers 8 bases. Germline V gene sequence: CDR1 MDHEN, CDR2 SYDVKM. The J segment lost 7 bases and the V segment lost 7 bases, leaving 8 bases of the junction unmatched. The CDR3 loop spans 13 amino acids. The CDR3 DNA follows: TGTGCCAGCAACTGGGACAGGCTGGGTGGCTACACCTTC. Amino acid sequence: CASNWDRLGGYTF.

This clone was observed a few times. V usage is TRBV7-9 and J usage is TRBJ2-1; 11 nucleotides agree with TRBD2. The junction had 6 bases not matched to a gene; V was cut back by 1 base and J by 7 bases. CDR3 size: 16 residues. Germline CDR1 SEHNR, CDR2 FQNEAQ (reference sequence). The CDR3 coding sequence is TGTGCCAGCAGCTTAGGCGTCCGACTAGCGGGAAATGAGCAGTTCTTC. This encodes CASSLGVRLAGNEQFF.

The genes are TRBV5-4 and TRBJ2-3, with unresolved D. Germline assignment: CDR1 SGHNT and CDR2 YYREEE (reference sequence). Trimming removed 4 bases at V and 4 bases at J, with 10 bases between. The CDR3 runs to 13 residues. CDR3 nucleotide sequence: TGTGCCAGCAGCCTTGACACCGCAGATACGCAGTATTTT. Residues: CASSLDTADTQYF.